Described below is a single T cell receptor (beta chain) sequence and its context. No antigen is known for it. The data were taken from a study of PD-L1 blockade in urothelial cancer. On the study more broadly: In 2014 therapy began: atezolizumab 1,200 mg intravenously every 3 weeks. Prior chemotherapy regimens per patient numbered 0 to 3. Per tumor, median counts were 1,402 T cells and more than 950 unique TCRs.

This table comes from immunoSEQ multiplex PCR, and its TCRdb copy is limited to in-frame clones, with some not included. The sample includes 30,000 to 40,000 clones, just over 35% of them seen just once. Findings of the study overall: Each patient contributed one FFPE tumor sample, not taken right before treatment.

The sequence came from a man aged 55 to 70 with urothelial cancer. This specimen was tumor tissue, taken before atezolizumab (anti-PD-L1) treatment.

CDR3 sequence (DNA): TGTGCCTGGGGGGTTTATGGGGCTGAAGCTTTCTTT. It encodes CAWGVYGAEAFF. The rearrangement joins TRBV30 to TRBJ1-1, with D unresolved. CDR1 and CDR2 from the germline V gene are GTSNPN and SVGIG (reference sequence). V was clipped by 5 bases and J by 6 bases, with 13 bases between them. The CDR3 has 12 residues. The variable domain in full, completed from reference TRBV30 and TRBJ1-1, reads SQTIHQWPATLVQPVGSPLSLECTVEGTSNPNLYWYRQAAGRGLQLLFYSVGIGQISSEVPQNLSASRPQDRQFILSSKKLLLSDSGFYLCAWGVYGAEAFFGQGTRLTVV.